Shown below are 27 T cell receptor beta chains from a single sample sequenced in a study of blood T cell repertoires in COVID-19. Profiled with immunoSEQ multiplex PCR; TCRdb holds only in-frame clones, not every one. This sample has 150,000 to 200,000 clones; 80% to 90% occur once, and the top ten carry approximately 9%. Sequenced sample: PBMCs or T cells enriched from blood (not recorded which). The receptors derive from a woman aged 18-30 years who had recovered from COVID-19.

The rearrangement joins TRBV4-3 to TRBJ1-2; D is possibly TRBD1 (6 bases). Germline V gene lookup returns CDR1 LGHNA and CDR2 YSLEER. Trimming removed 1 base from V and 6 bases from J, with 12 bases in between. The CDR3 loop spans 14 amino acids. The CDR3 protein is CASSQGLYRDGYTF. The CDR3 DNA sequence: TGCGCCAGCAGCCAAGGATTATACAGGGATGGCTACACCTTC.

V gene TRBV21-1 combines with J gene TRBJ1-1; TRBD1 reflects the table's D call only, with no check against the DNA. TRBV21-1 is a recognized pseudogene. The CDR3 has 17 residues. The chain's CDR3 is CASSKALYGRERTEAFF. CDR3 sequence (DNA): TGTGCCAGCAGCAAAGCGCTTTATGGCAGGGAAAGAACTGAAGCTTTCTTT.

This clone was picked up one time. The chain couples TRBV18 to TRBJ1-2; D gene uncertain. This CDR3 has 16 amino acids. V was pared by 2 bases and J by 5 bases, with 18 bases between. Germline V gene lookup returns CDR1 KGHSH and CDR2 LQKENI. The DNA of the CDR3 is TGTGCCAGCTCACCAAATAAGGCCCGTACCGGGTATGGCTACACCTTC. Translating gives CASSPNKARTGYGYTF. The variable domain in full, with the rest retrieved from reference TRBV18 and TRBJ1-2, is NAGVMQNPRHLVRRRGQEARLRCSPMKGHSHVYWYRQLPEEGLKFMVYLQKENIIDESGMPKERFSAEFPKEGPSILRIQQVVRGDSAAYFCASSPNKARTGYGYTFGSGTRLTVV.

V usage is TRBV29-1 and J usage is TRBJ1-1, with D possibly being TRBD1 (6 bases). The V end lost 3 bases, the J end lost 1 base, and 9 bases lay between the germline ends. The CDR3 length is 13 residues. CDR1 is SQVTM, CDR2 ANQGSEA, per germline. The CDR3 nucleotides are TGCAGCGTTGAGGGACAACAGAACACTGAAGCTTTCTTT. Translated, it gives CSVEGQQNTEAFF.

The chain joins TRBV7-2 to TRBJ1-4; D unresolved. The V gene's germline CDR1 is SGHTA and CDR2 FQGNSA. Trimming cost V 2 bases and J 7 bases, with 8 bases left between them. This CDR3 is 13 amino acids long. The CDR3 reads CASSLSVVEKLFF. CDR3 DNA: TGTGCCAGCAGCTTATCGGTGGTTGAAAAACTGTTTTTT.

The DNA of the CDR3 is TGTGCCAGCAGCTTAGGGGGACTAGAGAGTGCGCAGTATTTT. It codes for CASSLGGLESAQYF. V usage is TRBV7-9 and J usage is TRBJ2-3; 8 nucleotides agree with TRBD2. The CDR3 covers 14 residues. V lost 1 base to trimming and J lost 10 bases; unmatched junction nucleotides: 7. The V gene's germline CDR1 is SEHNR and CDR2 FQNEAQ (reference sequence).

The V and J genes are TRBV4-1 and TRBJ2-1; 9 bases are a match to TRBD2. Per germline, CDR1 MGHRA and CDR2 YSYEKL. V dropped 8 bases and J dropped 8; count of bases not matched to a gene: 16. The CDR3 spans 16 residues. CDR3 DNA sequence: TGCGCCAGCGGGAAGACAAGCGGGAGGCCGGTAGATGAGCAGTTCTTC. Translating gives CASGKTSGRPVDEQFF.

CDR3 nucleotide sequence: TGCAGTGCTAGTGCACAGGGGGATGGCTACACCTTC. Its translation: CSASAQGDGYTF. V and J are TRBV20-1 and TRBJ1-2, with 8 bases fitting TRBD1. The germline V gene encodes CDR1 DFQATT and CDR2 SNEGSKA (reference sequence). V was pared by 3 bases and J by 6 bases, with 3 bases of the junction left unmatched. The CDR3 spans 12 residues.

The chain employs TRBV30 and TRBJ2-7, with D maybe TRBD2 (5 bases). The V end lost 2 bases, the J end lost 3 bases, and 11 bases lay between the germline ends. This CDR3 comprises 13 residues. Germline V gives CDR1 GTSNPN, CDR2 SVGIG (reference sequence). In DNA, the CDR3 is TGTGCCTGGAGTAGCGGTCTGGACTACGAGCAGTACTTC. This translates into CAWSSGLDYEQYF. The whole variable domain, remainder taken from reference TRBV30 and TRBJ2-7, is SQTIHQWPATLVQPVGSPLSLECTVEGTSNPNLYWYRQAAGRGLQLLFYSVGIGQISSEVPQNLSASRPQDRQFILSSKKLLLSDSGFYLCAWSSGLDYEQYFGPGTRLTVT.

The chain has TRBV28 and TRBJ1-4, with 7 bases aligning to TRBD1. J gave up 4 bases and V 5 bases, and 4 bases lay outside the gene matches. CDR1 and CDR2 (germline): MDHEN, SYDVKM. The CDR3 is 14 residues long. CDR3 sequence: CASSRQGVNEKLFF. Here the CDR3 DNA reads TGTGCCAGCAGTCGACAGGGCGTTAATGAAAAACTGTTTTTT.

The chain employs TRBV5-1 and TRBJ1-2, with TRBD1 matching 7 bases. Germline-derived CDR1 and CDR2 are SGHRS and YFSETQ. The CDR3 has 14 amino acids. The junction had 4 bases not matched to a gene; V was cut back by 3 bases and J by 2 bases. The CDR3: CASSSTGLNYGYTF. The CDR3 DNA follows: TGCGCCAGCAGCTCGACAGGGTTAAACTATGGCTACACCTTC.

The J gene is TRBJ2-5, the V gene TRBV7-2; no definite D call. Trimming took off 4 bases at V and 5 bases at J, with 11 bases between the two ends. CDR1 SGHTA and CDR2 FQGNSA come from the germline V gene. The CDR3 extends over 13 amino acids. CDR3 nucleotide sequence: TGTGCCAGCAGCTCCTCACACCCGGAGACCCAGTACTTC. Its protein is CASSSSHPETQYF.

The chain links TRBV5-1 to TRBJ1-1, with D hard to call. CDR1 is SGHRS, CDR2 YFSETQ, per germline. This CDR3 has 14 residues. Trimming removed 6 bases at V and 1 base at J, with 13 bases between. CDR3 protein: CASKPSPGNTEAFF. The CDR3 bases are TGCGCCAGCAAACCGTCCCCCGGGAACACTGAAGCTTTCTTT.

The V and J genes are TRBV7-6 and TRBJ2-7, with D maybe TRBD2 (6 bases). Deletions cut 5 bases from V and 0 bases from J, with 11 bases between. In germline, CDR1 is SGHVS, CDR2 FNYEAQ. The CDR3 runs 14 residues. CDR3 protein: CASSPEAGSYEQYF. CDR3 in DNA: TGTGCCAGCAGCCCTGAAGCGGGCTCCTACGAGCAGTACTTC.

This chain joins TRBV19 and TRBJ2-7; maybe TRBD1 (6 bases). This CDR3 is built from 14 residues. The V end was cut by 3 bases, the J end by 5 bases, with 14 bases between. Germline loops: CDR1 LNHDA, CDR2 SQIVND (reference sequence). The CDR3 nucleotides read TGTGCCAGTAGTATCGGCAGGGGAATACACGAGCAGTACTTC. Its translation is CASSIGRGIHEQYF.

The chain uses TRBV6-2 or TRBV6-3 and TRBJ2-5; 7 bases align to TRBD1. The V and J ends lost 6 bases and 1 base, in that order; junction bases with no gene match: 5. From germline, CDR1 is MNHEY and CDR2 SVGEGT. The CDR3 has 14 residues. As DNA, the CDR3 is TGTGCCAGCAGCGTCGAGGGGGCCCAAGAGACCCAGTACTTC. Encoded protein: CASSVEGAQETQYF.

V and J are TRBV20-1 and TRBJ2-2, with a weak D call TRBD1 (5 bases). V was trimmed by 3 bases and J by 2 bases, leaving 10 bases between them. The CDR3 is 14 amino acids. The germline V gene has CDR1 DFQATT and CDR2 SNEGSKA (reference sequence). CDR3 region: CSASRQGNTGELFF. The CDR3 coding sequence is TGCAGTGCTAGTAGGCAGGGTAACACCGGGGAGCTGTTTTTT.

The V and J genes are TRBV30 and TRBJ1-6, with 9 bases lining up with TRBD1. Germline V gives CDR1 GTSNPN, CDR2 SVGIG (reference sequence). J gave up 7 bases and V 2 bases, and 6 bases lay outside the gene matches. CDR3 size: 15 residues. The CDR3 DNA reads TGTGCCTGGAGTAGGGGGACAGGGTACAATTCACCCCTCCACTTT. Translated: CAWSRGTGYNSPLHF.

For the CDR3, the DNA is TGTGCCACCAGCACTCGGGGACTAGACCTCTACAATGAGCAGTTCTTC. Amino acids: CATSTRGLDLYNEQFF. The chain is built from TRBV15 and TRBJ2-1; TRBD2 agrees at 8 bases. CDR3 size: 16 residues. Germline V gene sequence: CDR1 LNHNV, CDR2 YYDKDF (reference sequence). The V gene end was trimmed by 4 bases and the J gene end by 3 bases; junction bases not matched to a gene: 8.

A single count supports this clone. This CDR3 is CASSLVSGRAGETQYF. DNA of the CDR3: TGTGCCAGCAGTTTAGTTAGCGGGAGGGCCGGGGAGACCCAGTACTTC. The V gene is TRBV27, the J gene TRBJ2-5; TRBD2 matches 11 bases. The V segment lost 2 bases and the J segment 5 bases; nucleotides outside the gene matches: 7. Germline CDR1 and CDR2: MNHEY and SMNVEV (reference sequence). The CDR3 covers 16 residues.

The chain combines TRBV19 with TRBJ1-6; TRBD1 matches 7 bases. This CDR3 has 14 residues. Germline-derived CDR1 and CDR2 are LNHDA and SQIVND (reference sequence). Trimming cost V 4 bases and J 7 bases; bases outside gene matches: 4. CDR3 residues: CASSTGTENSPLHF. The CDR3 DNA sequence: TGTGCCAGTAGTACCGGGACAGAGAATTCACCCCTCCACTTT.

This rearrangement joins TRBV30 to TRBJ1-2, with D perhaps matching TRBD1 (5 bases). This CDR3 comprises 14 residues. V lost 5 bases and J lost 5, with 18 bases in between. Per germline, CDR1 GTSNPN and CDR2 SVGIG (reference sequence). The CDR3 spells CAWVGAGTPYGYTF. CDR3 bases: TGTGCCTGGGTGGGTGCGGGGACTCCTTATGGCTACACCTTC.

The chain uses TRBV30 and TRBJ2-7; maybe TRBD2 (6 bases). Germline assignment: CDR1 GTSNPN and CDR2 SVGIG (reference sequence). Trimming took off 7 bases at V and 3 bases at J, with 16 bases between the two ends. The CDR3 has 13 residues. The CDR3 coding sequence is TGTGCCTCGGGGTTGGGAGGAAGCTACGAGCAGTACTTC. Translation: CASGLGGSYEQYF.

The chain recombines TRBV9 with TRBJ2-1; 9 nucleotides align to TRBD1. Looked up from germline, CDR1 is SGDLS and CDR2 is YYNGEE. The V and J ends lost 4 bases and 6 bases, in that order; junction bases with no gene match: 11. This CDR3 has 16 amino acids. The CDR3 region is CASSIAGTGTSNEQFF. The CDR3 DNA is TGTGCCAGCAGCATTGCCGGGACAGGGACTTCCAATGAGCAGTTCTTC.

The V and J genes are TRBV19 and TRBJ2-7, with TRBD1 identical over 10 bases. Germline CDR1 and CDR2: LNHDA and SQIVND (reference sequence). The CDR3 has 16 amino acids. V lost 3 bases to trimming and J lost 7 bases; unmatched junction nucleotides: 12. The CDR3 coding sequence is TGTGCCAGTAGTATTGCGACAGGGGGCGCTTATACTGAGCAGTACTTC. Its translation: CASSIATGGAYTEQYF.

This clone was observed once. The CDR3 sequence is CSASVVVGRAYEQYF. DNA for the CDR3: TGCAGTGCTAGTGTTGTGGTCGGGCGGGCCTACGAGCAGTACTTC. The chain is built from TRBV20-1 and TRBJ2-7; a possible D gene is TRBD2 (5 bases). The CDR3 spans 15 residues. Per the germline V gene, CDR1 is DFQATT and CDR2 is SNEGSKA (reference sequence). Between the trimmed V and J ends, which lost 3 bases and 2 bases, there was a span of 17 bases.

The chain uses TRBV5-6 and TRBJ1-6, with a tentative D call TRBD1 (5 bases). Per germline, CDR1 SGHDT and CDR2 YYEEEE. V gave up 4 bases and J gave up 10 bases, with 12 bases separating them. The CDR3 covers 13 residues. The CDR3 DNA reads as TGTGCCAGCAGCGAACGTCCAGGGTCACCCCTCCACTTT. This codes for CASSERPGSPLHF.